These 8 T cell receptor beta chains originate from one sample sequenced in a study of cytomegalovirus exposure and HLA in healthy donors. In the PCR, 60 Vbeta and 13 Jbeta primers were used. Sequencing was performed with immunoSEQ multiplex PCR; in TCRdb, only in-frame clones are kept and a portion is missing. This sample's table has around 75,000 clones. The sequenced sample consisted of PBMCs. These receptor sequences come from a boy between 5 and 17 years old in good health and CMV-seronegative.

This rearrangement joins TRBV2 to TRBJ2-5; D uncertain. Germline V gene sequence: CDR1 SNHLY, CDR2 FYNNEI. V shed 5 bases and J shed 5 bases, with 9 bases lying between them. The CDR3 extends over 12 amino acids. The CDR3 DNA sequence: TGTGCCAGCAGTTACACACCGGAGACCCAGTACTTC. Its translation: CASSYTPETQYF.

The CDR3 DNA follows: TGTGCCAGCAGCTCACGGGACAGCTCTGGAAACACCATATATTTT. Translated: CASSSRDSSGNTIYF. The rearrangement joins TRBV9 to TRBJ1-3, with 7 bases aligning to TRBD1. Germline-derived CDR1 and CDR2 are SGDLS and YYNGEE. There are 15 residues in the CDR3. Trimming took 4 bases from V and 0 from J; bases not matched to a gene: 4.

This sequence joins TRBV19 and TRBJ2-7; perhaps TRBD1 as D (6 bases). Germline V gene lookup returns CDR1 LNHDA and CDR2 SQIVND (reference sequence). The CDR3 has 15 residues. Trimming stripped 4 bases from V and 4 bases from J, with 17 bases between. The CDR3 nucleotides are TGTGCCAGTAGTACCCCCCGCAGGGGAAGATACGAGCAGTACTTC. It translates to CASSTPRRGRYEQYF.

This chain connects TRBV7-9 to TRBJ1-3; no reliable D call. The CDR3 sequence is 14 residues long. Looked up from germline, CDR1 is SEHNR and CDR2 is FQNEAQ (reference sequence). V was shortened by 7 bases and J by 4 bases, with 14 bases between the two germline ends. This chain's CDR3 is CASKSKNWGNTIYF. Here the CDR3 DNA reads TGTGCCAGCAAATCTAAGAACTGGGGAAACACCATATATTTT.

CDR3 protein: CASSLVIATGYGYTF. CDR3 in DNA: TGTGCCAGCAGCTTGGTGATCGCCACGGGGTATGGCTACACCTTC. The V call is TRBV5-6, the J call TRBJ1-2, with no clear D. V was clipped by 0 bases and J by 5 bases, with 14 bases between them. Looked up from germline, CDR1 is SGHDT and CDR2 is YYEEEE. CDR3 length: 15 amino acids.

The chain employs TRBV29-1 and TRBJ1-2; no reliable D call. The V end lost 1 base, the J end lost 8 bases, and 11 bases lay between the germline ends. Germline V lookup: CDR1 SQVTM, CDR2 ANQGSEA. The CDR3 is 12 amino acids. The CDR3 nucleotides are TGCAGCGTTGAAGCCACCGGGAGGGGCTACACCTTC. Amino acid sequence: CSVEATGRGYTF.

The chain has TRBV27 and TRBJ2-1; maybe TRBD2 (5 bases). Germline values: CDR1 MNHEY, CDR2 SMNVEV (reference sequence). Trimming pared 5 bases from V and 8 bases from J, leaving 19 bases between. The CDR3 contains 15 residues. CDR3 in amino acids: CASSPIAGYVDEQFF. CDR3 bases: TGTGCCAGCAGTCCTATCGCGGGTTATGTCGATGAGCAGTTCTTC.

The chain employs TRBV6-5 and TRBJ1-2; tentatively, D is TRBD1 (6 bases). The length of the CDR3 is 13 residues. Germline lookup yields CDR1 MNHEY and CDR2 SVGAGI. V was clipped by 5 bases and J by 8 bases, with 15 bases between them. Here the CDR3 DNA reads TGTGCCAGCAGTGAAGGGGCAGGGGACGGCTACACCTTC. Its protein is CASSEGAGDGYTF.